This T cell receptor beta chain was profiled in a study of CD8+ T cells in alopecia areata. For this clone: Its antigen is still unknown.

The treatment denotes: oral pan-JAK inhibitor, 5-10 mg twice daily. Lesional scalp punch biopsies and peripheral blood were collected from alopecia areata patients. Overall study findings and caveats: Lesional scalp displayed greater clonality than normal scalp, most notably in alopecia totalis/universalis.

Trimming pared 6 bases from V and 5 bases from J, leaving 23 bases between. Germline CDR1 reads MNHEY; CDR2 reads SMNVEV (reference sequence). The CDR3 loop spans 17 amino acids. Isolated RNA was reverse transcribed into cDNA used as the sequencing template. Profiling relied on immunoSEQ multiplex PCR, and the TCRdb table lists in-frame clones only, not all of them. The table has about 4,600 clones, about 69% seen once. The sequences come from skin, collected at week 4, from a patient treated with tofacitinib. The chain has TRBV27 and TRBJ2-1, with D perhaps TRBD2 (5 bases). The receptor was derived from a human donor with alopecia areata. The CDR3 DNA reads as TGTGCCAGCAGCTTAGTTGGCGGGCCTAGTCCGAACAATGAGCAGTTCTTC. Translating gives CASSLVGGPSPNNEQFF.